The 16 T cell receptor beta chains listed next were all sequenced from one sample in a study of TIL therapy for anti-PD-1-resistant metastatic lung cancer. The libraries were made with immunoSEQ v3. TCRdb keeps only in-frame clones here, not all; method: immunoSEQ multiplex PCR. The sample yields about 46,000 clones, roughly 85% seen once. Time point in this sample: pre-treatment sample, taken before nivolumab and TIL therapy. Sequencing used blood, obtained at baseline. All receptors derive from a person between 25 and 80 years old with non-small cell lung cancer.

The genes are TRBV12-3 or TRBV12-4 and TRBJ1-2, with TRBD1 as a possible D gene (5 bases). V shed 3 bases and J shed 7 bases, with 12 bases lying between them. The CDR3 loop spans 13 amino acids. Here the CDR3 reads CASSLSGLPGYTF. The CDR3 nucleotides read TGTGCCAGCAGTTTGTCAGGGCTTCCTGGCTACACCTTC.

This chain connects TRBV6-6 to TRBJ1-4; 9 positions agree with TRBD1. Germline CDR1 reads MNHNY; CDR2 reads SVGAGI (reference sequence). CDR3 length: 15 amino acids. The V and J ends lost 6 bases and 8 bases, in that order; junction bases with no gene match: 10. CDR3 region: CASRQPDRGLEKLFF. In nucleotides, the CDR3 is TGTGCCAGCAGGCAACCGGACAGGGGATTGGAAAAACTGTTTTTT.

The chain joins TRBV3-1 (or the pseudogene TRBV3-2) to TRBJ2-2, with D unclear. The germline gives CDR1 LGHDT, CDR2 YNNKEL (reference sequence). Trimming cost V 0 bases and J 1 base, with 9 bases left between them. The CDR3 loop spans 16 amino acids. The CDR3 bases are TGTGCCAGCAGCCAAGATTACCTCCGGAACACCGGGGAGCTGTTTTTT. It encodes CASSQDYLRNTGELFF.

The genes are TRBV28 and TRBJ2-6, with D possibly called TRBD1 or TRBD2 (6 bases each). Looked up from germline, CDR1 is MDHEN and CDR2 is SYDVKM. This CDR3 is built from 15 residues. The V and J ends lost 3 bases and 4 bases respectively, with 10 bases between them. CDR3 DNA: TGTGCCAGCAGTTTTTGGGGGGCCGGGGCCAACGTCCTGACTTTC. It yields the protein CASSFWGAGANVLTF.

Here the CDR3 DNA reads TGCGCCAGCAGTCATGGGAACCAGCCCCAGCATTTT. This gives the protein CASSHGNQPQHF. V and J are TRBV23-1 and TRBJ1-5, with D hard to call. TRBV23-1 is filed as an ORF, its function uncertain. This CDR3 region has 12 residues. V shed 3 bases and J shed 7 bases, with 7 bases lying between them.

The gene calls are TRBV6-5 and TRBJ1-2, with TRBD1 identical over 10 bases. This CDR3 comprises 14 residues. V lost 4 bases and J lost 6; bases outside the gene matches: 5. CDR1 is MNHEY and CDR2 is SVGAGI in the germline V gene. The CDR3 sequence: CASSWDRGGHGYTF. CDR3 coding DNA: TGTGCCAGCAGTTGGGACAGGGGAGGACATGGCTACACCTTC.

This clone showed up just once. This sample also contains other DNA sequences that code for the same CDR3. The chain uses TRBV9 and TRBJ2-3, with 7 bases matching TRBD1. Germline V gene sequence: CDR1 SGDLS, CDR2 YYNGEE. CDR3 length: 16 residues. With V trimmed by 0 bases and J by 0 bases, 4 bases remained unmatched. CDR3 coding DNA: TGTGCCAGCAGCGTAGAGGGACAGCTAAGCACAGATACGCAGTATTTT. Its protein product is CASSVEGQLSTDTQYF.

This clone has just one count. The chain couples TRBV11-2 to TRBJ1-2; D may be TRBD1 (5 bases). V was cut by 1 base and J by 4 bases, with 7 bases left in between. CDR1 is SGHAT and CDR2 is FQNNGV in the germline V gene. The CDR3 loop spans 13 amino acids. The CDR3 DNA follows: TGTGCCAGCAGCTTAGCCGGGGGCTATGGCTACACCTTC. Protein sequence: CASSLAGGYGYTF. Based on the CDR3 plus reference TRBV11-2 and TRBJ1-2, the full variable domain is EAGVAQSPRYKIIEKRQSVAFWCNPISGHATLYWYQQILGQGPKLLIQFQNNGVVDDSQLPKDRFSAERLKGVDSTLKIQPAKLEDSAVYLCASSLAGGYGYTFGSGTRLTVV.

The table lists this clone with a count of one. The CDR3 loop reads CSVDPGNGYTF. CDR3 coding DNA: TGCAGCGTTGACCCCGGGAATGGCTACACCTTC. This chain connects TRBV29-1 to TRBJ1-2; D gene unclear. Germline CDR1 is SQVTM and CDR2 is ANQGSEA. The CDR3 length is 11 residues. V was shortened by 3 bases and J by 6 bases, with 8 bases between the two germline ends.

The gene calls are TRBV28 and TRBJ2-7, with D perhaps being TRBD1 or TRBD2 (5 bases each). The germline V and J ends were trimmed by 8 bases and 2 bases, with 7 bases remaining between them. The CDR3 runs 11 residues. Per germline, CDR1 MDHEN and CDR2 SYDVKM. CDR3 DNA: TGTGCCAGCGGGACCACCTACGAGCAGTACTTC. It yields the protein CASGTTYEQYF.

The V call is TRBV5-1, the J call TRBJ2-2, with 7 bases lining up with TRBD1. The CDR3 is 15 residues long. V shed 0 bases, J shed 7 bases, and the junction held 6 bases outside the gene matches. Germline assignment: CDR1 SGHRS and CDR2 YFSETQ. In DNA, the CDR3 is TGCGCCAGCAGCTTGGAGTACAGGGGAAGCGGGGAGCTGTTTTTT. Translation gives CASSLEYRGSGELFF.

The CDR3 region is CASSLAGGRQETQYF. The CDR3 DNA is TGTGCCAGCAGCTTGGCGGGGGGAAGACAAGAGACCCAGTACTTC. V and J are TRBV11-3 and TRBJ2-5, with TRBD2 identical over 8 bases. The V and J ends lost 3 bases and 2 bases, in that order; junction bases with no gene match: 5. This CDR3 contains 15 residues. Germline CDR1 is SGHNT and CDR2 is YENEEA.

The CDR3 loop reads CASSDVAGGSQHEQYF. The CDR3 coding sequence is TGTGCCAGCAGTGACGTAGCGGGAGGGTCCCAGCACGAGCAGTACTTC. The chain couples TRBV2 to TRBJ2-7, with 11 bases that match TRBD2. J gave up 5 bases and V 3 bases, and 9 bases lay outside the gene matches. This CDR3 is 16 amino acids long. Per germline, CDR1 SNHLY and CDR2 FYNNEI.

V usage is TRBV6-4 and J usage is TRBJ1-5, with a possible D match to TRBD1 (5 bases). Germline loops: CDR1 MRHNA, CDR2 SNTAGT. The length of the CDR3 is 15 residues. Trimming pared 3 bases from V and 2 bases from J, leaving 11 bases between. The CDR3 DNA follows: TGTGCCAGCAGTGAAGCCTCAGGGCGCAATCAGCCCCAGCATTTT. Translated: CASSEASGRNQPQHF.

CDR3 in DNA: TGTGCCAGCAGCTCTCGGGGGGGCGCGATCACCGGGGAGCTGTTTTTT. Protein sequence: CASSSRGGAITGELFF. This chain uses TRBV9 with TRBJ2-2, with 8 bases lining up with TRBD2. V dropped 4 bases and J dropped 4; count of bases not matched to a gene: 9. Germline assignment: CDR1 SGDLS and CDR2 YYNGEE. The CDR3 is 16 amino acids.

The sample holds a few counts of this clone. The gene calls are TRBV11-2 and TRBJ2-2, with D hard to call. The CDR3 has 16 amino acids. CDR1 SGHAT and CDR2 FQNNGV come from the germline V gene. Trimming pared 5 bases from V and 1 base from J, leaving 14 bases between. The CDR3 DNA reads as TGTGCCAGCAGCCGAACACCACCCCAGAACACCGGGGAGCTGTTTTTT. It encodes CASSRTPPQNTGELFF. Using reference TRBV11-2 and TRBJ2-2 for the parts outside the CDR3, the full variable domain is EAGVAQSPRYKIIEKRQSVAFWCNPISGHATLYWYQQILGQGPKLLIQFQNNGVVDDSQLPKDRFSAERLKGVDSTLKIQPAKLEDSAVYLCASSRTPPQNTGELFFGEGSRLTVL.